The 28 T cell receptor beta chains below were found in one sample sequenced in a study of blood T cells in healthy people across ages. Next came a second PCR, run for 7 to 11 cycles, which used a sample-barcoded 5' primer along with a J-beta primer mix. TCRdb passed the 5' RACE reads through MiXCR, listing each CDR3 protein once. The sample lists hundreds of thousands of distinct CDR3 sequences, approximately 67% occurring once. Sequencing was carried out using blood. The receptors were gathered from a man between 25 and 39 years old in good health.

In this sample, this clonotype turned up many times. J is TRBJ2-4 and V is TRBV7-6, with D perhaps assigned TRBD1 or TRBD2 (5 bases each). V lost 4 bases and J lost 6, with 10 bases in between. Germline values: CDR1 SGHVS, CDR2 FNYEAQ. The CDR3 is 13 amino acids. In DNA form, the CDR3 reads TGTGCCAGCAGCTCCGGGACCTCAAACATTCAGTACTTC. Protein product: CASSSGTSNIQYF.

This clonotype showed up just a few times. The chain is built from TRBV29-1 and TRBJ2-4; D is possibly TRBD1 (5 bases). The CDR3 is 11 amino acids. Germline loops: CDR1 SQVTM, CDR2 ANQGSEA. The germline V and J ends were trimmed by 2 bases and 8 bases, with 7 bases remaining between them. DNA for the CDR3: TGCAGCGTTGAACAGGGTGACATTCAGTACTTC. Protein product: CSVEQGDIQYF.

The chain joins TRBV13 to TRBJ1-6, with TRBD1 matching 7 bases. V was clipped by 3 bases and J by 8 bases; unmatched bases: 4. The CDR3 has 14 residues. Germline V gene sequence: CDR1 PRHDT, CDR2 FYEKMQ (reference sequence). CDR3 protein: CASSLTTGHSPLHF. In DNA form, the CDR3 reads TGTGCCAGCAGCTTGACGACAGGGCATTCACCCCTCCACTTT.

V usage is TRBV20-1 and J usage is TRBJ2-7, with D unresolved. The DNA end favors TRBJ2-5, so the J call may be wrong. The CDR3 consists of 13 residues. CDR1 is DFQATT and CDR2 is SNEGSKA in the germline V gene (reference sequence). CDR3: CSARKGSEETQYF. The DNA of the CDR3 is TGCAGTGCTAGGAAGGGATCAGAAGAGACCCAGTACTTC.

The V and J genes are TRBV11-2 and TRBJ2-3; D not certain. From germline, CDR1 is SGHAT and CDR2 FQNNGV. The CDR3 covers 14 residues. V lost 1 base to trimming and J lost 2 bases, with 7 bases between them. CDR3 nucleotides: TGTGCCAGCAGCTTAGGTTGGGTCACAGATACGCAGTATTTT. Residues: CASSLGWVTDTQYF.

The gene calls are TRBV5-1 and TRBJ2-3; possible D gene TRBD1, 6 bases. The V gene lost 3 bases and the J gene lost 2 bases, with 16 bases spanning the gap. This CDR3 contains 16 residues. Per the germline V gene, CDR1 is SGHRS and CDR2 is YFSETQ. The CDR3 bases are TGCGCCAGCAGCTGGGCTGGGACAACCGTCACAGATACGCAGTATTTT. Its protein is CASSWAGTTVTDTQYF.

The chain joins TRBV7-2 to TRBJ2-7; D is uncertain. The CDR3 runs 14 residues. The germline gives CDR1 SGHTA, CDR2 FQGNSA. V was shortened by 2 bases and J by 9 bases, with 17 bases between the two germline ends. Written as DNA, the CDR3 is TGTGCCAGCAGCTTAACACTCCAACTACGCGGGCAGTACTTC. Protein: CASSLTLQLRGQYF.

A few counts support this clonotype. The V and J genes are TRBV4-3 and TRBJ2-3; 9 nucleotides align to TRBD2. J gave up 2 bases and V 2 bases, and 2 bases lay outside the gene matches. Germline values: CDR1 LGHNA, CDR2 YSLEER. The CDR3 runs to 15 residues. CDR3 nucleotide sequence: TGCGCCAGCAGCCAATTAGCGGGAGACACAGATACGCAGTATTTT. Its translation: CASSQLAGDTDTQYF.

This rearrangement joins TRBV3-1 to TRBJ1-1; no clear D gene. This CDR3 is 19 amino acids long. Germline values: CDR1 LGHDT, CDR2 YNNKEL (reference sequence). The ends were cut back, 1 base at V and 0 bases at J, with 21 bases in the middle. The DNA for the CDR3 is TGTGCCAGCAGCCAAGGTTTCCCAAGAGCCCAGGTAGTGAACACTGAAGCTTTCTTT. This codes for CASSQGFPRAQVVNTEAFF.

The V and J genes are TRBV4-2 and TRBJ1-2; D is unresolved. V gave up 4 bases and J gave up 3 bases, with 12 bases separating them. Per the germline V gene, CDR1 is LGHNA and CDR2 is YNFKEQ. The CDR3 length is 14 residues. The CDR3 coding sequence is TGTGCCAGCAGCCCCCAAGGGCCCGACTATGGCTACACCTTC. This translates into CASSPQGPDYGYTF.

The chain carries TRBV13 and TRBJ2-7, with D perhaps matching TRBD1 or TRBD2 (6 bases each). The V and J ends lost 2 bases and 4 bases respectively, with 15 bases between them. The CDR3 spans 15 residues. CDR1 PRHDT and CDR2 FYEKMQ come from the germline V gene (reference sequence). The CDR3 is CASSLRGTRLYEQYF. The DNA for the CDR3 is TGTGCCAGCAGCTTAAGGGGGACTCGGTTGTACGAGCAGTACTTC. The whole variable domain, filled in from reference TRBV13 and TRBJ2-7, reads AAGVIQSPRHLIKEKRETATLKCYPIPRHDTVYWYQQGPGQDPQFLISFYEKMQSDKGSIPDRFSAQQFSDYHSELNMSSLELGDSALYFCASSLRGTRLYEQYFGPGTRLTVT.

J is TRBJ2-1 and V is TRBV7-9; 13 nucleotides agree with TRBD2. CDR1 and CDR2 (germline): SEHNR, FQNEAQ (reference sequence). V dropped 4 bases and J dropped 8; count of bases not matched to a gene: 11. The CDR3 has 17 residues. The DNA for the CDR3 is TGTGCCAGCAGCTCCTCTCCTACTAGCGGGGGGGCCGATGAGCAGTTCTTC. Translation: CASSSSPTSGGADEQFF.

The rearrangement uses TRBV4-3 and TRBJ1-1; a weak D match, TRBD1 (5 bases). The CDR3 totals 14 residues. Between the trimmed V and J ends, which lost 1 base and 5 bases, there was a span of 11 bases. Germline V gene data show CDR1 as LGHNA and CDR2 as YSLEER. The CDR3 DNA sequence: TGCGCCAGCAGCCAAGCTCAGGGAGGAACTGAAGCTTTCTTT. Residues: CASSQAQGGTEAFF.

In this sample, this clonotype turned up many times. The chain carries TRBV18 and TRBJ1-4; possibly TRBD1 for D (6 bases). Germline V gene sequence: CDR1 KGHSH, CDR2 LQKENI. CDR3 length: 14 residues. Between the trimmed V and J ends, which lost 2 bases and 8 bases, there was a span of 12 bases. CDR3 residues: CASSPAGAFEKLFF. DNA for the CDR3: TGTGCCAGCTCACCAGCGGGGGCGTTCGAAAAACTGTTTTTT.

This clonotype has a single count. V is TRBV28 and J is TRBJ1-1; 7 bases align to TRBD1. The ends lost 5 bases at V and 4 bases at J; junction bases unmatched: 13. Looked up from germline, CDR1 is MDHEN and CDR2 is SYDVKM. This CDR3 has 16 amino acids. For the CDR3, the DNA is TGTGCCAGCAGTACAGGGGTCTGGGGAGGGGGCACTGAAGCTTTCTTT. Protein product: CASSTGVWGGGTEAFF.

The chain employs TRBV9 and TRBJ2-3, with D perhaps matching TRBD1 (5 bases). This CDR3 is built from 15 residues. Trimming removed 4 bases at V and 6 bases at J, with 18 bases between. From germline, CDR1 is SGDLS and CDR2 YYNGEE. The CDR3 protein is CASSTSLGVWDTQYF. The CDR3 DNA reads TGTGCCAGCAGCACCTCCCTAGGGGTTTGGGATACGCAGTATTTT.

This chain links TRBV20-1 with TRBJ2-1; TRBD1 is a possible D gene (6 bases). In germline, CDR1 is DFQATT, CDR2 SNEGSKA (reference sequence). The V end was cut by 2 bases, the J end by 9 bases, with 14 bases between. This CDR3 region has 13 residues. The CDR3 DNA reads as TGCAGTGCTAGACCGGGCAGGGGCGGTGAGCAGTTCTTC. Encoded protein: CSARPGRGGEQFF.

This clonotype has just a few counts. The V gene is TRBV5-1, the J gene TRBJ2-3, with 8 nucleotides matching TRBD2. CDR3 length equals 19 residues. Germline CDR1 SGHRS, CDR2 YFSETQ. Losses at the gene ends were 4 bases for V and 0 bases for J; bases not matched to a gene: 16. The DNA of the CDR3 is TGCGCCAGCAGCCCCCTGGACGGATGGGCTAGCGGGAGCACAGATACGCAGTATTTT. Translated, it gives CASSPLDGWASGSTDTQYF.

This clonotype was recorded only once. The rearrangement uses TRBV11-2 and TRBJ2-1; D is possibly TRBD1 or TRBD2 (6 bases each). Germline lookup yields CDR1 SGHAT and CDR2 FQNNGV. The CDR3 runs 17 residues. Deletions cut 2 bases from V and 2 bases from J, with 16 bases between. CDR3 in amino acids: CASSLLGGRFTYNEQFF. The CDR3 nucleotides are TGTGCCAGCAGCTTACTCGGGGGCCGTTTTACCTACAATGAGCAGTTCTTC.

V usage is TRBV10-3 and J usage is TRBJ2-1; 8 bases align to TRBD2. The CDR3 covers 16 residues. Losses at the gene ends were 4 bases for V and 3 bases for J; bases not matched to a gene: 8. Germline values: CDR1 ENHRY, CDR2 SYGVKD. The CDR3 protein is CAISGQAGADYNEQFF. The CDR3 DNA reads TGTGCCATCAGTGGTCAAGCGGGGGCAGACTACAATGAGCAGTTCTTC.

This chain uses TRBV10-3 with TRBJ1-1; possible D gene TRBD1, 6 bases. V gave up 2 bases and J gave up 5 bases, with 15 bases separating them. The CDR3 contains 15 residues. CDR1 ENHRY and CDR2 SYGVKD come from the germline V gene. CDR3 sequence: CAISEAIGGLTEAFF. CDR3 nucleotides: TGTGCCATCAGTGAGGCGATTGGGGGGCTTACTGAAGCTTTCTTT.

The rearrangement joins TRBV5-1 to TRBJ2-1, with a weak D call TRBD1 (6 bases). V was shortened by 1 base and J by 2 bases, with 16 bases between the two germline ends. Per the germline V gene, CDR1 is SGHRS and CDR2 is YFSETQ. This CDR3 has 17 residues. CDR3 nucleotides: TGCGCCAGCAGCTTGAATTTTAGGGGACATGCCTACAATGAGCAGTTCTTC. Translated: CASSLNFRGHAYNEQFF.

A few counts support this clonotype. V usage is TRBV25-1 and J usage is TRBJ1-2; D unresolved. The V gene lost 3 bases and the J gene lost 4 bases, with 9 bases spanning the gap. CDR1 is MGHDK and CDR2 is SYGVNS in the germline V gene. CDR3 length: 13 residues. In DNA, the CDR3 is TGTGCCAGCAGTGACAGGTATCGCTATGGCTACACCTTC. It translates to CASSDRYRYGYTF.

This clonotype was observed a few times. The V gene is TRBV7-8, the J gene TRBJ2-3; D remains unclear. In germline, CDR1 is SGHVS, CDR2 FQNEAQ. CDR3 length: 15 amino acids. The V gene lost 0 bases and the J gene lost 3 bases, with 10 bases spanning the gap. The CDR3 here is CASSLAQAMTDTQYF. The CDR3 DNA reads TGTGCCAGCAGCTTAGCCCAAGCAATGACAGATACGCAGTATTTT.

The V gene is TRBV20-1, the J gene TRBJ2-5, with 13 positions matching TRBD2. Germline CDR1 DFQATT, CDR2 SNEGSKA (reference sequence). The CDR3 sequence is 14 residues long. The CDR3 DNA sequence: TGCGCCGCCGGACTAGCGGGGGTGGGAGAGACCCAGTACTTC. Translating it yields CAAGLAGVGETQYF.

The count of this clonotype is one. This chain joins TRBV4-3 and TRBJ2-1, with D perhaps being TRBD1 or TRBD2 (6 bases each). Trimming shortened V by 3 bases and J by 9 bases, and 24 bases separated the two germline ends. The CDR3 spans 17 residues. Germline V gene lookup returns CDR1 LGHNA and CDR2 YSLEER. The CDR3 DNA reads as TGCGCCAGCAGCCAGAGACCGGGCCCAGGGGACGGGAGTGAGCAGTTCTTC. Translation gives CASSQRPGPGDGSEQFF.

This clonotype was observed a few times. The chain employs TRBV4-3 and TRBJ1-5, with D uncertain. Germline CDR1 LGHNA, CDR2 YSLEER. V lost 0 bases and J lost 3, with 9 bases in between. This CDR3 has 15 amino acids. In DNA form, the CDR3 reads TGCGCCAGCAGCCAAGATAGGGCAATCAATCAGCCCCAGCATTTT. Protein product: CASSQDRAINQPQHF.

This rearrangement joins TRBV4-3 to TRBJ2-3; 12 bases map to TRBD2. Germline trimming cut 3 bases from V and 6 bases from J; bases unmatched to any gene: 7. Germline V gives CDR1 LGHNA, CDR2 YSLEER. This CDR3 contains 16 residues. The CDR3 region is CASSQSSGGASDTQYF. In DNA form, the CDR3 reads TGCGCCAGCAGCCAGTCTAGCGGGGGGGCTTCGGATACGCAGTATTTT.